These 24 T cell receptor beta chains came from one sample sequenced in a study of cytomegalovirus exposure and HLA in healthy donors. Primers included in the PCR were 60 Vbeta and 13 Jbeta primers. The protocol was immunoSEQ multiplex PCR, while the TCRdb copy is restricted to in-frame clones and leaves out a portion. The sample shows 180,000 or so clones, 60% to 85% of them seen only once. The specimen sequenced was PBMCs. These receptors came from a male donor in good health and CMV-seronegative.

V usage is TRBV19 and J usage is TRBJ1-5; D is unresolved. The CDR3 has 13 amino acids. Trimming shortened V by 7 bases and J by 6 bases, and 13 bases separated the two germline ends. Looked up from germline, CDR1 is LNHDA and CDR2 is SQIVND (reference sequence). In DNA form, the CDR3 reads TGTGCCAGTAAGATAGGAGCACGTCAGCCCCAGCATTTT. Translated, it gives CASKIGARQPQHF.

This sequence joins TRBV29-1 and TRBJ2-7; D gene uncertain. Trimming pared 4 bases from V and 1 base from J, leaving 8 bases between. Per the germline V gene, CDR1 is SQVTM and CDR2 is ANQGSEA. This CDR3 region has 12 residues. CDR3 bases: TGCAGCGTTGCAACAGCTTCCTACGAGCAGTACTTC. It translates to CSVATASYEQYF.

The chain employs TRBV4-1 and TRBJ2-1, with D perhaps matching TRBD2 (6 bases). The germline CDR1 and CDR2 sequences are MGHRA and YSYEKL. V was pared by 6 bases and J by 7 bases, with 10 bases between. This CDR3 has 12 amino acids. CDR3: CASSRSGNEQFF. CDR3 sequence (DNA): TGCGCCAGCAGTCGTAGCGGAAATGAGCAGTTCTTC.

The chain uses TRBV6-1 and TRBJ1-3; 7 bases agree with TRBD1. This CDR3 has 15 amino acids. V shed 8 bases and J 1 base; nucleotides not matched to a gene: 8. Germline V gene data show CDR1 as MNHNS and CDR2 as SASEGT. This CDR3 is CASLGRGDSGNTIYF. The CDR3 DNA reads as TGTGCCAGCCTTGGCAGGGGGGATTCTGGAAACACCATATATTTT.

The V call is TRBV30, the J call TRBJ1-5, with a tentative D call TRBD1 (5 bases). The CDR3 contains 13 residues. The V and J ends lost 1 base and 4 bases respectively, with 8 bases between them. Germline-derived CDR1 and CDR2 are GTSNPN and SVGIG (reference sequence). The CDR3 protein is CAWSGQLNQPQHF. The CDR3, as DNA: TGTGCCTGGAGTGGACAGCTTAATCAGCCCCAGCATTTT. Based on the CDR3 plus reference TRBV30 and TRBJ1-5, the full variable domain is SQTIHQWPATLVQPVGSPLSLECTVEGTSNPNLYWYRQAAGRGLQLLFYSVGIGQISSEVPQNLSASRPQDRQFILSSKKLLLSDSGFYLCAWSGQLNQPQHFGDGTRLSIL.

As concerns this clone: At one end the junction does not follow the germline gene, possibly because of a read error. This specimen includes other DNA sequences encoding the same CDR3. This chain uses TRBV6-5 with TRBJ1-1; no clear D. From germline, CDR1 is MNHEY and CDR2 SVGAGI. This CDR3 region has 12 residues. The chain's CDR3 is CASRVGNTEAFF. CDR3 DNA sequence: TGTGCCAGCCGTGTCGGGAACACTGAGGCTTTCTTT.

The chain employs TRBV7-2 and TRBJ2-5, with 8 bases lining up with TRBD1. TRBJ2-7 matches the DNA end more closely, so the J call is doubtful. This CDR3 comprises 16 residues. Germline CDR1 SGHTA, CDR2 FQGNSA. In DNA form, the CDR3 reads TGTGCCAGCAGCTTCTTCAGGGGGCCGAACTCCTACGAGCAGTACTTC. Translation gives CASSFFRGPNSYEQYF.

The chain links TRBV28 to TRBJ1-3; no definite D call. Trimming removed 4 bases from V and 0 bases from J, with 10 bases in between. Germline CDR1 reads MDHEN; CDR2 reads SYDVKM. There are 15 residues in the CDR3. The CDR3 DNA reads TGTGCCAGCAGTTGGCCCCTGTCCTCTGGAAACACCATATATTTT. Amino acids: CASSWPLSSGNTIYF.

J is TRBJ2-4 and V is TRBV5-6; 7 bases fit TRBD2. With V trimmed by 3 bases and J by 0 bases, 9 bases remained unmatched. The length of the CDR3 is 17 residues. Germline V gene sequence: CDR1 SGHDT, CDR2 YYEEEE. Written as DNA, the CDR3 is TGTGCCAGCAGCTGGCGGGCTAGCGGCCTAGCCAAAAACATTCAGTACTTC. It codes for CASSWRASGLAKNIQYF.

The rearrangement joins TRBV4-1 to TRBJ2-1, with TRBD1 matching 7 bases. CDR1 and CDR2 from the germline V gene are MGHRA and YSYEKL. With V trimmed by 8 bases and J by 3 bases, 7 bases remained unmatched. The CDR3 runs 14 residues. The CDR3 loop reads CASRGQSIYNEQFF. CDR3 nucleotide sequence: TGCGCCAGCCGGGGACAGTCGATCTACAATGAGCAGTTCTTC.

This clone has a handful of counts. Other nucleotide sequences in the sample specify the same CDR3. This sequence joins TRBV30 and TRBJ1-5; the D is unclear. The V end lost 0 bases, the J end lost 7 bases, and 10 bases lay between the germline ends. Germline V CDR1 and CDR2: GTSNPN, SVGIG (reference sequence). The CDR3 has 13 residues. The chain's CDR3 is CAWSVRGNQPQHF. The CDR3 coding sequence is TGTGCCTGGAGTGTCCGGGGAAACCAGCCCCAGCATTTT.

The chain couples TRBV10-3 to TRBJ1-3; possibly TRBD1 for D (5 bases). CDR3 size: 13 residues. The V gene lost 5 bases and the J gene lost 6 bases, with 11 bases spanning the gap. Per the germline V gene, CDR1 is ENHRY and CDR2 is SYGVKD. In DNA form, the CDR3 reads TGTGCCATCAGTCCGACAGAAGAAAACACCATATATTTT. Residues: CAISPTEENTIYF.

Here the CDR3 reads CASSRGTAGDLRSGNTIYF. CDR3 nucleotides: TGTGCCAGCTCTCGGGGGACAGCTGGTGACCTTCGCTCTGGAAACACCATATATTTT. The chain combines TRBV18 with TRBJ1-3, with 7 bases identical to TRBD1. Germline loops: CDR1 KGHSH, CDR2 LQKENI. The CDR3 is 19 residues long. V lost 6 bases, J lost 0 bases, and 17 bases stayed unmatched. The whole variable domain, remainder taken from reference TRBV18 and TRBJ1-3, is NAGVMQNPRHLVRRRGQEARLRCSPMKGHSHVYWYRQLPEEGLKFMVYLQKENIIDESGMPKERFSAEFPKEGPSILRIQQVVRGDSAAYFCASSRGTAGDLRSGNTIYFGEGSWLTVV.

V and J are TRBV28 and TRBJ2-7; 10 nucleotides agree with TRBD2. The trim removed 4 bases at V and 3 bases at J, leaving 6 bases unmatched. The V gene's germline CDR1 is MDHEN and CDR2 SYDVKM. The CDR3 contains 15 residues. In nucleotides, the CDR3 is TGTGCCAGCAGTTCCGGACTAGCGGTCTTCTACGAGCAGTACTTC. Translating it yields CASSSGLAVFYEQYF. The full variable domain, completed using reference TRBV28 and TRBJ2-7, is DVKVTQSSRYLVKRTGEKVFLECVQDMDHENMFWYRQDPGLGLRLIYFSYDVKMKEKGDIPEGYSVSREKKERFSLILESASTNQTSMYLCASSSGLAVFYEQYFGPGTRLTVT.

This sequence joins TRBV6-6 and TRBJ1-5; 8 nucleotides align to TRBD1. Germline values: CDR1 MNHNY, CDR2 SVGAGI (reference sequence). This CDR3 contains 13 residues. The trim removed 5 bases at V and 7 bases at J, leaving 4 bases unmatched. The CDR3 nucleotides read TGTGCCAGCAGTGACAGGGGAACGCAGCCCCAGCATTTT. The encoded protein is CASSDRGTQPQHF.

This rearrangement joins TRBV5-1 to TRBJ1-6; maybe TRBD1 (5 bases). Trimming pared 2 bases from V and 9 bases from J, leaving 15 bases between. Germline V lookup: CDR1 SGHRS, CDR2 YFSETQ. This CDR3 comprises 15 residues. CDR3 DNA sequence: TGCGCCAGCAGCTTAGACGGGCAGGGCGGTTCACCCCTCCACTTT. Translation gives CASSLDGQGGSPLHF.

The chain carries TRBV28 and TRBJ1-5; 7 bases line up with TRBD1. This CDR3 region has 16 residues. V was pared by 4 bases and J by 3 bases, with 9 bases of the junction left unmatched. Germline values: CDR1 MDHEN, CDR2 SYDVKM. Here the CDR3 reads CASSYPATGFNQPQHF. CDR3 in DNA: TGTGCCAGCAGTTACCCCGCGACAGGGTTCAATCAGCCCCAGCATTTT. The entire variable domain, with the rest obtained from reference TRBV28 and TRBJ1-5, is as follows: DVKVTQSSRYLVKRTGEKVFLECVQDMDHENMFWYRQDPGLGLRLIYFSYDVKMKEKGDIPEGYSVSREKKERFSLILESASTNQTSMYLCASSYPATGFNQPQHFGDGTRLSIL.

The genes are TRBV7-9 and TRBJ2-1; 8 positions match TRBD2. Trimming cost V 5 bases and J 5 bases; bases outside gene matches: 8. The CDR3 sequence is 15 residues long. The germline V gene has CDR1 SEHNR and CDR2 FQNEAQ (reference sequence). The CDR3 sequence: CASSPTSGPNNEQFF. In DNA, the CDR3 is TGTGCCAGCAGCCCAACTAGCGGACCTAACAATGAGCAGTTCTTC.

This clone was recorded a few times. The V and J genes are TRBV2 and TRBJ1-5; 9 nucleotides match TRBD1. Germline CDR1 and CDR2: SNHLY and FYNNEI. The CDR3 is made up of 15 amino acids. V lost 7 bases, J lost 7 bases, and 11 bases stayed unmatched. Here the CDR3 DNA reads TGTGCCAGCACCGAGACAGGGGGATCGCGACAGCCCCAGCATTTT. It specifies CASTETGGSRQPQHF.

V is TRBV5-8 and J is TRBJ2-5; 14 nucleotides align to TRBD2. The germline V gene encodes CDR1 SGHTS and CDR2 YDEGEE. The CDR3 contains 15 residues. V gave up 4 bases and J gave up 4 bases; unmatched junction bases: 3. In nucleotides, the CDR3 is TGTGCCAGCAGCGCCGGGACTAGCGGGAGAGAGACCCAGTACTTC. Translation: CASSAGTSGRETQYF.

The J gene is TRBJ2-1, the V gene TRBV15; tentatively, D is TRBD2 (6 bases). CDR1 and CDR2 from the germline V gene are LNHNV and YYDKDF (reference sequence). V was shortened by 1 base and J by 3 bases, with 13 bases between the two germline ends. The CDR3 covers 16 residues. The CDR3 DNA follows: TGTGCCACCAGCAGAGGGGCTAGCGTCTACTACAATGAGCAGTTCTTC. Its protein is CATSRGASVYYNEQFF. Using reference TRBV15 and TRBJ2-1 for the parts outside the CDR3, the full variable domain is DAMVIQNPRYQVTQFGKPVTLSCSQTLNHNVMYWYQQKSSQAPKLLFHYYDKDFNNEADTPDNFQSRRPNTSFCFLDIRSPGLGDTAMYLCATSRGASVYYNEQFFGPGTRLTVL.

The genes are TRBV19 and TRBJ2-1; 10 bases map to TRBD2. In germline, CDR1 is LNHDA, CDR2 SQIVND (reference sequence). The CDR3 spans 18 residues. V trimming: 5 bases; J trimming: 0 bases; junction bases outside the gene matches: 10. Here the CDR3 reads CASSLFTGTSDSYNEQFF. The CDR3 DNA is TGTGCCAGTAGTCTCTTCACCGGGACTAGCGACTCCTACAATGAGCAGTTCTTC.

The gene calls are TRBV30 and TRBJ2-1, with TRBD1 matching 9 bases. J gave up 1 base and V 2 bases, and 12 bases lay outside the gene matches. The CDR3 is 18 residues long. The germline V gene has CDR1 GTSNPN and CDR2 SVGIG (reference sequence). The CDR3, as DNA: TGTGCCTGGAGTCCCCCGCGGGGGACAGGGCCTTCCTACAATGAGCAGTTCTTC. It encodes CAWSPPRGTGPSYNEQFF.

Of note for this clone: A junction boundary mismatches the germline segment, possibly from a read error. The chain has TRBV4-1 and TRBJ2-3; maybe TRBD1 (5 bases). The length of the CDR3 is 15 residues. The germline V gene encodes CDR1 MGHRA and CDR2 YSYEKL. CDR3 nucleotides: TGCGCCAGCAGCCAAACAGAAGGGAATACAGGTACGCAGTATTTT. This translates into CASSQTEGNTGTQYF.